This TCR beta chain was recovered during a study of T cells in Graves' hyperthyroidism and ophthalmopathy. There were TCR beta CDR3 regions amplified from RNA transcripts. In the first-round RT-PCR of the TCR CDR3, the HTBI primer set was used. One entry per CDR3 protein results from TCRdb running MiXCR on the multiplex PCR reads. The sample lists hundreds of thousands of distinct CDR3 sequences; approximately 15% were seen once. Many counts were recorded for this clonotype. Stable Graves' hyperthyroidism meant no ophthalmopathy progression within 18 months. PBMCs were collected from an approximately 10 ml volume of fresh peripheral blood. Germline V lookup: CDR1 SGHNT, CDR2 YYREEE (reference sequence). The CDR3 runs to 15 residues. V dropped 4 bases and J dropped 4 bases, with 17 bases sitting between them.

Sequencing input: blood. The receptor was derived from a young woman with Graves' hyperthyroidism. The chain links TRBV5-4 to TRBJ1-1; D may be TRBD1 (5 bases). The CDR3 region is CASSPPLGQGTEAFF. CDR3 DNA sequence: TGTGCCAGCAGCCCCCCCCTGGGGCAGGGCACTGAAGCTTTCTTT.